This record concerns one T cell receptor (beta chain) sequence. The antigen is unknown. At one end the junction does not follow the germline gene, possibly because of a read error. The sample is drawn from a study of cytomegalovirus exposure and HLA in healthy donors. Study context: Of all 400 or so donors who were genotyped, 75% to 90% belonged to the Caucasian-associated ancestry cluster.

Both 60 Vbeta primers and 13 Jbeta primers went into the PCR. Profiled with immunoSEQ multiplex PCR; TCRdb holds only in-frame clones, not every one. The sample yields 90,000 to 130,000 clones, 70% seen once. The germline gives CDR1 SEHNR, CDR2 FQNEAQ (reference sequence). The CDR3 is 17 amino acids. Points from the study as a whole: The study flagged some 170 TCR beta chains as cytomegalovirus-associated. In a later analysis, a missense DCLRE1C variant was linked to TCR beta V- and J-gene trimming. 16,951 TCR beta sequences were associated with HLA alleles at 0.05 false discovery rate in a later analysis.

This TCR was recovered from a man aged 30-40 years in good health and CMV-seropositive. The source material was PBMCs. This sequence joins TRBV7-9 and TRBJ1-6; 9 bases are a match to TRBD1. CDR3 amino acids: CSSSFGTGSSYNSPLHF. The CDR3 DNA reads TGTTCCAGCAGCTTCGGGACAGGGAGCTCCTATAATTCACCCCTCCACTTT.